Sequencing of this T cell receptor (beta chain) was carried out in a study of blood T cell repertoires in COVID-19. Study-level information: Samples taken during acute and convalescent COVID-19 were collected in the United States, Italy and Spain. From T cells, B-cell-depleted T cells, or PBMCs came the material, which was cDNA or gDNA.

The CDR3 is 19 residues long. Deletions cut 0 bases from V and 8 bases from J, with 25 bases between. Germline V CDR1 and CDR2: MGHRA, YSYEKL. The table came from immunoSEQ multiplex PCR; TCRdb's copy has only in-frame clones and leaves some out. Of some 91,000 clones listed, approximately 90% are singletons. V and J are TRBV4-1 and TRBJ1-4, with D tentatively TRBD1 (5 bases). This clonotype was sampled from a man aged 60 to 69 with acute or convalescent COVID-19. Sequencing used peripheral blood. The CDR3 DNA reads TGCGCCAGCAGCCAAGATTGGGGCAGGGATCTAGGGGAGGCGGAAAAACTGTTTTTT. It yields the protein CASSQDWGRDLGEAEKLFF.